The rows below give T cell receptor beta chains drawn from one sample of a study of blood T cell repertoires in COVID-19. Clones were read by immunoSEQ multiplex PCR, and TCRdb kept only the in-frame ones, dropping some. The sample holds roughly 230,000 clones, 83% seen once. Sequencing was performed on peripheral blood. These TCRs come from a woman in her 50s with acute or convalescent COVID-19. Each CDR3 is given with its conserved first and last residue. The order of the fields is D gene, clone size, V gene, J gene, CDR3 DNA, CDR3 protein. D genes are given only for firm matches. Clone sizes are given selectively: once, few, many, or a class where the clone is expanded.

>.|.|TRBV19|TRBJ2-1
TGTGCCAGTAGTATCTGGGGGGGCGGTGGGGAGCAGTTCTTC
CASSIWGGGGEQFF
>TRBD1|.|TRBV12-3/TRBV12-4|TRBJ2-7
TGTGCCAGCAGTCATGGGACAGACTACGAGCAGTACTTC
CASSHGTDYEQYF
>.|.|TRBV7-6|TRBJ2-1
TGTGCCAGCAGCCGGACTAACGAGCAGTTCTTC
CASSRTNEQFF
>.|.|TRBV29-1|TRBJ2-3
TGCAGCGTTGTCAGAGTGGGCAGTCGCACAGATACGCAGTATTTT
CSVVRVGSRTDTQYF
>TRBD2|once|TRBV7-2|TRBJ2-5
TGTGCCAGCAGCTTAGAGCGGGGGGGCCTGAAGACCCAGTACTTC
CASSLERGGLKTQYF
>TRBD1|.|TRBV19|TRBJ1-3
TGTGCCAGTAGTAATCCGGGACAGGGTTCCGGAAACACCATATATTTT
CASSNPGQGSGNTIYF
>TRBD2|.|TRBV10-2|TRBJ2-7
TGCGCCACGACTAGCGGGAGTTTTAACGAGCAGTACTTC
CATTSGSFNEQYF
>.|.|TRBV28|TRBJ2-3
TGTGCCAGCAGTGTGACAGTCACCGATACGCAGTATTTT
CASSVTVTDTQYF
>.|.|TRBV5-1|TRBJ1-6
TGCGCCAGCAGCCCCGGGAACTATAATTCACCCCTCCACTTT
CASSPGNYNSPLHF
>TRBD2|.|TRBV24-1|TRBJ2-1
TGTGCCACCAGTGAGGGAGGGTACAATGAGCAGTTCTTC
CATSEGGYNEQFF
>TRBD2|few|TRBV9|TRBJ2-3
TGTGCCAGCAGCAGAGGGACTAGCGGATACACAGATACGCAGTATTTT
CASSRGTSGYTDTQYF
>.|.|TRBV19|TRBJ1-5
TGTGCCAGTAGTATCGAACAGGGCAATCAGCCCCAGCATTTT
CASSIEQGNQPQHF
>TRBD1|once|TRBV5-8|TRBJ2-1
TGTGCCAGCAGCTGGACCGACAGGGGGAGGTCCACCGATGAGCAGTTCTTC
CASSWTDRGRSTDEQFF
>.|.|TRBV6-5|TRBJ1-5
TGTGCCAGCAGTTTAAAATTCACAGATAGCAATCAGCCCCAGCATTTT
CASSLKFTDSNQPQHF
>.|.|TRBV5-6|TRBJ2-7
TGTGCCAGCAGCAAATTACAGGGAGTGACCTACGAGCAGTACTTC
CASSKLQGVTYEQYF
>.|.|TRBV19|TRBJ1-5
TGTGCCAGTAGTCGGGTCAATCAGCCCCAGCATTTT
CASSRVNQPQHF
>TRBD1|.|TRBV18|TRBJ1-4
TGTGCCAGCTCACTGGGACAGCGTAATGAAAAACTGTTTTTT
CASSLGQRNEKLFF
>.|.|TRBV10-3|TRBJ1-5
TGTGCCATCAGTGACGGGACACTCAATCAGCCCCAGCATTTT
CAISDGTLNQPQHF
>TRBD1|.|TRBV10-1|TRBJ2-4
TGCGCCAGCAGACTGGACAGGGATGGGATTTTGGACAAAAACATTCAGTACTTC
CASRLDRDGILDKNIQYF
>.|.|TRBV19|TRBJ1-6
TGTGCCAGTAGTATAGAAGCGCAGCTAGATAATTCACCCCTCCACTTT
CASSIEAQLDNSPLHF
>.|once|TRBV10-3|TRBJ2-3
TGTGCCATCAGCGGGACTCCAGATACGCAGTATTTT
CAISGTPDTQYF
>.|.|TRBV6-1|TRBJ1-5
TGTGCCAGCAGTGAAGGGCAGGGTGGGAATCAGCCCCAGCATTTT
CASSEGQGGNQPQHF
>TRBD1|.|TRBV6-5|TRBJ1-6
TGTGCCAGCGCCAGGGGGGATTCACCCCTCCACTTT
CASARGDSPLHF
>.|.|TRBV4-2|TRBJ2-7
TGTGCCAGCAGAGTGGGACACGATGATGCCTACGAGCAGTACTTC
CASRVGHDDAYEQYF
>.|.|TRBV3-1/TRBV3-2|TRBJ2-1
TGTGCCAGCAGCCCAATCCGGCAGGGGTACAATGAGCAGTTCTTC
CASSPIRQGYNEQFF
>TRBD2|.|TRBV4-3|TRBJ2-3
TGCGCCAGCAGCCAAGAGAGGGCTAGCGGGGGCCAATACTCTAGCACAGATACGCAGTATTTT
CASSQERASGGQYSSTDTQYF
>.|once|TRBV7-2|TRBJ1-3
TGTGCCGCGGGGATCTCCGCTGGAAACACCATATATTTT
CAAGISAGNTIYF
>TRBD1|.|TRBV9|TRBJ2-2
TGTGCCAGCAGCCCCCGGGACAGCCCGAACACCGGGGAGCTGTTTTTT
CASSPRDSPNTGELFF
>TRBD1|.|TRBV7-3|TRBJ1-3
TGTGCCAGCAGCTTGGGACAGGGGAGCTCTGGAAACACCATATATTTT
CASSLGQGSSGNTIYF
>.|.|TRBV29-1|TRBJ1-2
TGCAGCGTCGGGCAGGGTGAGGACTATGGCTACACCTTC
CSVGQGEDYGYTF
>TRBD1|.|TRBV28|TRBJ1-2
TGTGCCAGCACGTCTCCGGGACAGAAGGTCATGGATGGCTACACCTTC
CASTSPGQKVMDGYTF
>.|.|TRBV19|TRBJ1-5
TGTGCCAAACATCCCAGGGATCAGCCCCAGCATTTT
CAKHPRDQPQHF
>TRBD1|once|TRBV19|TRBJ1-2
TGTGCCAGTAGTCCCCAGGGGACAGGGTCTGGCTACACCTTC
CASSPQGTGSGYTF
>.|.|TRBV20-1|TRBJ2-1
TGCAGTGCTAGTTTGGGGCGAAGCTCCTACAATGAGCAGTTCTTC
CSASLGRSSYNEQFF
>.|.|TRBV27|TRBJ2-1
TGTGCCAGCAGTTTTCTCCTAGGGGTCTACAATGAGCAGTTCTTC
CASSFLLGVYNEQFF
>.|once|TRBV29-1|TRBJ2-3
TGCAGCGTCCCCCGGGACAAGGGGGAGCAGGATACGCAGTATTTT
CSVPRDKGEQDTQYF
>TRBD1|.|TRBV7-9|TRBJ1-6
TGTGCCAGCAGCGATAGGACAGGGGAAACCCTCCACTTT
CASSDRTGETLHF
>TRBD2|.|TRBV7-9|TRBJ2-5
TGTGCCAGCAGCTTCCTGACTAGCGGGGGACAAGAGACCCAGTACTTC
CASSFLTSGGQETQYF
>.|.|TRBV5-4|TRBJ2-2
TGTGCCAGCAGCTTGGTTGGGGACAGGGAGCTGTTTTTT
CASSLVGDRELFF
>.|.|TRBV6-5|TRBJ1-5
TGTGCCAGCAGCTATGAGCCCCAGGGTCGGCAGCCCCAGCATTTT
CASSYEPQGRQPQHF
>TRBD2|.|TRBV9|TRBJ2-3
TGTGCCAGCAGCCCCAGGACTAGCGGGAGGAAGGTTCGCACAGATACGCAGTATTTT
CASSPRTSGRKVRTDTQYF
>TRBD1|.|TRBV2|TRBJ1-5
TGTGCCAGCAACGGACAGGGTAGTTATAGCAATCAGCCCCAGCATTTT
CASNGQGSYSNQPQHF
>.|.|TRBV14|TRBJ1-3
TGTGCCAGCAGCCAAGATAGGTGGACTTCATATTTT
CASSQDRWTSYF
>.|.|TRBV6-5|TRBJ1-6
TGTGCCAGTTCGTTTTCAACAGGGATTGATTCACCCCTCCACTTT
CASSFSTGIDSPLHF
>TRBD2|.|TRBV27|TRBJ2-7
TGTGCCAGCAGTTCCTATTACGTCGCGGGAGAATCGTACGAGCAGTACTTC
CASSSYYVAGESYEQYF
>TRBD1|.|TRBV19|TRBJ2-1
TGTGCCAGTAGTATAAGGGGGACAGGACAATACAATGAGCAGTTCTTC
CASSIRGTGQYNEQFF
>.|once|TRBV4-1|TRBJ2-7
TGCGCCAGCAGCCAAGGGGCTCTCCCCTCCTACGAGCAGTACTTC
CASSQGALPSYEQYF
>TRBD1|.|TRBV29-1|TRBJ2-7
TGCAGCGTCTCACCCGGGACAGGGGGTTCCGAGCAGTACTTC
CSVSPGTGGSEQYF
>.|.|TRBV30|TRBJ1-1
TGTGCCTGGAGTGTAGTGGAGCAAGCTTTCTTT
CAWSVVEQAFF
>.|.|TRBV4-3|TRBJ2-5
TGCGCCAGCAGCCAAGACTTCGCAGCGTCGGAGACCCAGTACTTC
CASSQDFAASETQYF